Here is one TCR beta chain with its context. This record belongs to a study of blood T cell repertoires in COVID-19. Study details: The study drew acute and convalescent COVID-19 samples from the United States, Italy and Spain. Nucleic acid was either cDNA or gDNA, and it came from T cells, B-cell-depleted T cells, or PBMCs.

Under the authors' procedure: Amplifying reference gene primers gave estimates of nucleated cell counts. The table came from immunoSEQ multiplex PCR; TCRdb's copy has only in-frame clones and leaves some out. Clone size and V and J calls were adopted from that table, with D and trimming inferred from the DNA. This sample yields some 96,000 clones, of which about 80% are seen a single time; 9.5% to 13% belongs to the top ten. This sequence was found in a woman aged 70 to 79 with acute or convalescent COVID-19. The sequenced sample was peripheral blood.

CDR3 DNA: TGTGCCAGCAGCTTAGGCGGCAACACAGATACGCAGTATTTT. This encodes CASSLGGNTDTQYF. J is TRBJ2-3 and V is TRBV11-3; D is undetermined. This CDR3 comprises 14 residues. Looked up from germline, CDR1 is SGHNT and CDR2 is YENEEA. The V and J ends lost 1 base and 2 bases respectively, with 7 bases between them.